Below are 4 T cell receptor beta chains sequenced from a single sample in a study of OX40 agonist ivuxolimab in advanced cancers. Only in-frame clones appear in the TCRdb table, and some are missing; sequencing was by immunoSEQ multiplex PCR. The repertoire includes over 30,000 clones, more than 60% of them detected once, and 8.5% to 14% sits in the top ten. The source material was CD4+ or CD8+ T cells sorted from blood, sampled in a trial of the OX40 agonist ivuxolimab. The source of these receptors is an adult with an advanced solid tumor such as melanoma, head and neck, liver or kidney cancer.

The rearrangement links TRBV29-1 to TRBJ1-4; possibly TRBD1 for D (6 bases). V was shortened by 7 bases and J by 0 bases, with 12 bases between the two germline ends. Germline loops: CDR1 SQVTM, CDR2 ANQGSEA. This CDR3 spans 14 amino acids. In DNA form, the CDR3 reads TGCAGCGGCGGACAGACTGCAACTAATGAAAAACTGTTTTTT. The encoded protein is CSGGQTATNEKLFF. Full variable domain (outside the CDR3, taken from reference TRBV29-1 and TRBJ1-4): SAVISQKPSRDICQRGTSLTIQCQVDSQVTMMFWYRQQPGQSLTLIATANQGSEATYESGFVIDKFPISRPNLTFSTLTVSNMSPEDSSIYLCSGGQTATNEKLFFGSGTQLSVL.

The J gene is TRBJ1-1, the V gene TRBV28; D may be TRBD1 (6 bases). Germline loops: CDR1 MDHEN, CDR2 SYDVKM. V lost 4 bases, J lost 1 base, and 7 bases lay in between. The CDR3 totals 13 residues. CDR3 amino acids: CASSSQGNTEAFF. As DNA, the CDR3 is TGTGCCAGCAGTTCACAGGGGAACACTGAAGCTTTCTTT.

This clone was recorded only once. The CDR3 nucleotides read TGTGCCACCAACATGGGACAGGGGGATTTTAACTATGGCTACACCTTC. Translation gives CATNMGQGDFNYGYTF. This sequence joins TRBV28 and TRBJ1-2, with 11 bases identical to TRBD1. The CDR3 length is 16 residues. V was clipped by 10 bases and J by 1 base; unmatched bases: 11. Germline V CDR1 and CDR2: MDHEN, SYDVKM.

This clone is medium-sized in the sample. The chain is built from TRBV11-3 and TRBJ1-1, with a weak D call TRBD1 (6 bases). Trimming cost V 4 bases and J 0 bases, with 12 bases left between them. Germline assignment: CDR1 SGHNT and CDR2 YENEEA. CDR3 length: 15 amino acids. The CDR3 DNA reads TGTGCCAGCAGCTGGGACACTAATATGAACACTGAAGCTTTCTTT. Protein sequence: CASSWDTNMNTEAFF. Based on the CDR3 plus reference TRBV11-3 and TRBJ1-1, the full variable domain is EAGVVQSPRYKIIEKKQPVAFWCNPISGHNTLYWYLQNLGQGPELLIRYENEEAVDDSQLPKDRFSAERLKGVDSTLKIQPAELGDSAVYLCASSWDTNMNTEAFFGQGTRLTVV.